This T cell receptor (beta chain) derives from a study of T cell repertoires in cytomegalovirus infection. Study-level findings and limits: CMV-specific HLA-C-restricted TCR beta clonotypes dominated the ex vivo response.

TCRdb reprocessed the reads with MiXCR, giving one entry per CDR3 protein. The sample has 740,000 or so distinct CDR3 sequences; approximately 34% are singletons. Note on this clonotype: Its matching antigen is unknown.

Unmatched junction bases numbered 5, after V lost 5 bases and J lost 5 bases. The CDR3 is made up of 14 amino acids. Sequencing was performed on PBMCs. The rearrangement uses TRBV12-3 or TRBV12-4 and TRBJ1-2, with TRBD1 matching 10 bases. The sequence came from a human donor in good health (CMV status not recorded). Some clones in this sample may be carry-over from other donors' samples. For the CDR3, the DNA is TGTGCCAGCAGTCCGGACAGGGGGAAGTATGGCTACACCTTC. Translation gives CASSPDRGKYGYTF.